This TCR beta chain was sequenced for a study of T-cell memory formation after mild COVID-19. Study-level findings and limits: Contracting clones from day 15 to 85 showed balanced CD4/CD8; later expanders favored CD4+. Pre-infection memory carried some responding clones, suggesting that cross-reactive memory joined.

Comment on this clonotype: The antigen remains undetermined.

MiXCR, run by TCRdb on the 5' RACE reads, gives a single entry per CDR3 protein. In the table there are about 140,000 distinct CDR3 sequences, more than 13% of which are singletons. This clonotype was sampled from an adult woman who had mild COVID-19 (a few samples of this study predate the infection). Cell type and time point are not known. The material sequenced was PBMCs or a T cell subset sorted from them (not recorded which).

DNA of the CDR3: TGTGCCACCAGCAGTGCCCCGACGACTGGCTACACCTTC. Encoded protein: CATSSAPTTGYTF. J is TRBJ1-2 and V is TRBV15, with D unresolved. Germline CDR1 and CDR2: LNHNV and YYDKDF (reference sequence). This CDR3 comprises 13 residues. V dropped 3 bases and J dropped 7 bases, with 12 bases sitting between them.